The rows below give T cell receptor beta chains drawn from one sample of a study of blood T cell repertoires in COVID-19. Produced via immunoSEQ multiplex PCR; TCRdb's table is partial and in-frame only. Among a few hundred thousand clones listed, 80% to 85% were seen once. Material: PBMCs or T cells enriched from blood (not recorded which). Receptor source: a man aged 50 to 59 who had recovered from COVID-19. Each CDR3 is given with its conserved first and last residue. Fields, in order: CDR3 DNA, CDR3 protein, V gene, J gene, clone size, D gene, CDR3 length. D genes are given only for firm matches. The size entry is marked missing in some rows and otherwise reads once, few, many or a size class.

TGTGCCACCAGTGATGACGGGGGTGGGTCCTACAATGAGCAGTTCTTC	CATSDDGGGSYNEQFF	TRBV24-1	TRBJ2-1	NA	NA	16
TGTGCCAGCACCTCTAGAGAGACCGGGGAGCTGTTTTTT	CASTSRETGELFF	TRBV2	TRBJ2-2	NA	NA	13
TGTGCCAGCTCAACATGGGAGCTTGGTGAAGCTTTCTTT	CASSTWELGEAFF	TRBV12-3/TRBV12-4	TRBJ1-1	NA	NA	13
TGCGCCAGCAGCTTGGACAGACAAGAGACCCAGTACTTC	CASSLDRQETQYF	TRBV5-1	TRBJ2-5	NA	NA	13
TGTGCCAGCAGCTTACAGGGGGGTGGAAACACCATATATTTT	CASSLQGGGNTIYF	TRBV7-6	TRBJ1-3	NA	TRBD1	14
TGTGCCAGCAGTTCGACAGCGGGAGCTGGGGCCAACGTCCTGACTTTC	CASSSTAGAGANVLTF	TRBV6-5	TRBJ2-6	NA	TRBD2	16
TGTGCCAGTACATTCGGTCGAGTATGGGGAGGGGGCTACACCTTC	CASTFGRVWGGGYTF	TRBV19	TRBJ1-2	NA	NA	15
TGTGCCAGCAGCCCTCTACAGGGCTACGAGCAGTACTTC	CASSPLQGYEQYF	TRBV5-6	TRBJ2-7	NA	NA	13
TGTGCCAGTAGTCCGAGACCTCAGGGGGCATCTGGGAATGAGCAGTTCTTC	CASSPRPQGASGNEQFF	TRBV19	TRBJ2-1	NA	TRBD1	17
TGTGCCAGCAGCCTGACAGACAATCAGCCCCAGCATTTT	CASSLTDNQPQHF	TRBV7-8	TRBJ1-5	NA	NA	13
TGTGCCAGCAGCCCCGGGGACTTTACGGACAATGAGCAGTTCTTC	CASSPGDFTDNEQFF	TRBV7-8	TRBJ2-1	NA	NA	15
TGCAGCGTTGCTGGACAGAGTGGAAACACCATATATTTT	CSVAGQSGNTIYF	TRBV29-1	TRBJ1-3	NA	NA	13
TGTGCCAGCAGCCCAGTGGTTGATTCACCCCTCCACTTT	CASSPVVDSPLHF	TRBV5-5	TRBJ1-6	once	NA	13
TGTGCCAGCAGCTTAAACCGGGTTGGGGCCAAAAACATTCAGTACTTC	CASSLNRVGAKNIQYF	TRBV7-2	TRBJ2-4	NA	NA	16
TGTGCCATCCGTGCGGGTTTCGGGGAGCTGTTTTTT	CAIRAGFGELFF	TRBV10-3	TRBJ2-2	NA	NA	12
TGTGCCAGTTCGGAGGGCAGCTTCTCCTACAATGAGCAGTTCTTC	CASSEGSFSYNEQFF	TRBV6-5	TRBJ2-1	once	NA	15
TGTGCCAGCAAACGTCCCGGGACTAGCTGGGCCGGGGAGCTGTTTTTT	CASKRPGTSWAGELFF	TRBV2	TRBJ2-2	few	TRBD2	16
TGTGCCAGCCGGGGGACAGGGCTTGGCTACACCTTC	CASRGTGLGYTF	TRBV27	TRBJ1-2	few	TRBD1	12
TGCAGCGCCTGCCCCACAGGAGCCTACGAGCAGTACTTC	CSACPTGAYEQYF	TRBV29-1	TRBJ2-7	NA	NA	13
TGTGCCAGCAGCTCCGCGGGGCCCTATAATTCACCCCTCCACTTT	CASSSAGPYNSPLHF	TRBV7-3	TRBJ1-6	NA	NA	15
TGCAGTGCTAGTTGGGACACGTCTGGCTATGGCTACACCTTC	CSASWDTSGYGYTF	TRBV20-1	TRBJ1-2	NA	NA	14
TGTGCCAGCAGCGATACAGGGGTCTCACCCCTCCACTTT	CASSDTGVSPLHF	TRBV9	TRBJ1-6	NA	TRBD1	13
TGTGCCAGCAGCTTGAGAGGCTCTGGAAACACCATATATTTT	CASSLRGSGNTIYF	TRBV6-2/TRBV6-3	TRBJ1-3	NA	NA	14
TGTGCCAGCAGCTCCGACTGGGCGGGGGGTCGGACAGATACGCAGTATTTT	CASSSDWAGGRTDTQYF	TRBV4-2	TRBJ2-3	few	TRBD2	17
TGTGCCAGCAGCTTAAACAGGGGGCGAAGTGAAAAACTGTTTTTT	CASSLNRGRSEKLFF	TRBV11-2	TRBJ1-4	NA	TRBD1	15
TGTGCCAGCAGCTCCGGGGGGCCTGAAGCTTTCTTT	CASSSGGPEAFF	TRBV11-2	TRBJ1-1	NA	NA	12
TGTGCCAGCAGAATTCACAGGGTCTCTGGAAACACCATATATTTT	CASRIHRVSGNTIYF	TRBV28	TRBJ1-3	NA	NA	15
TGTGCCAGCAGCAATACGCGGATAGGAAATTCACCCCTCCACTTT	CASSNTRIGNSPLHF	TRBV7-8	TRBJ1-6	NA	NA	15
TGTGCCACCAGTGAGGACAGCTACTCTGGGGCCAACGTCCTGACTTTC	CATSEDSYSGANVLTF	TRBV24-1	TRBJ2-6	few	NA	16
TGTGCCAGCAGCTTCGCTGGGACAGGGGTAATTCCGAGTGGAAACACCATATATTTT	CASSFAGTGVIPSGNTIYF	TRBV7-9	TRBJ1-3	few	TRBD1	19
TGTGCCGTAAGTCAGGGGGCGCGGGTGAACACTGAAGCTTTCTTT	CAVSQGARVNTEAFF	TRBV10-3	TRBJ1-1	NA	TRBD1	15